The source of this TCR beta chain is a study of cytomegalovirus exposure and HLA in healthy donors. TCRdb's copy holds only in-frame clones and misses some; the assay was immunoSEQ multiplex PCR. The profile shows more than 95,000 clones, 75% to 90% of them singletons. Notes on the study in general: Cytomegalovirus status was reportedly diagnosed by the classifier with high specificity and sensitivity. In vitro data verified a few CMV-associated chains as specific for CMV antigens. The authors listed some 150 TCR beta chains as cytomegalovirus-associated.

V was shortened by 0 bases and J by 3 bases, with 12 bases between the two germline ends. Looked up from germline, CDR1 is MNHNS and CDR2 is SASEGT. CDR3 length equals 15 residues. The sample holds one count of this clone. Its matching antigen is unknown. The clonotype comes from a woman younger than 35 in good health and CMV-seronegative. The chain is built from TRBV6-1 and TRBJ2-7; possible D gene TRBD2, 6 bases. Sequenced input: PBMCs. CDR3 nucleotide sequence: TGTGCCAGCAGTGAAGCAAAGCAGCGGGTCTACGAGCAGTACTTC. It codes for CASSEAKQRVYEQYF.